This T cell receptor (beta chain) appears in the sequencing data of a study of CD8 T cells in ankylosing spondylitis. The V end lost 1 base, the J end lost 7 bases, and 10 bases lay between the germline ends. This CDR3 region has 13 residues. Germline values: CDR1 LGHDT, CDR2 YNNKEL (reference sequence). About this clonotype itself: Its antigen is not known.

Regarding the study as a whole: Reportedly, significant enrichment of disease-linked clones occurred in matched ankylosing spondylitis synovial fluid. A TCR beta motif of under ten highly homologous variants seemed to mark ankylosing spondylitis blood.

TCRdb independently ran MiXCR on the 5' RACE reads; one entry per CDR3 protein. Here the sample spans approximately 300,000 distinct CDR3 sequences, 7% to 9% being singletons. The specimen was blood, either unsorted or a sorted T cell fraction (not recorded which). The chain has TRBV3-1 and TRBJ1-1; no clear D. This clonotype was obtained from a male donor with ankylosing spondylitis. The CDR3 region has the DNA TGTGCCAGCAGCCAAGTGGGGTTAGGTGAAGCTTTCTTT. This sequence encodes CASSQVGLGEAFF. Variable domain in full (rest from reference TRBV3-1 and TRBJ1-1): DTAVSQTPKYLVTQMGNDKSIKCEQNLGHDTMYWYKQDSKKFLKIMFSYNNKELIINETVPNRFSPKSPDKAHLNLHINSLELGDSAVYFCASSQVGLGEAFFGQGTRLTVV.